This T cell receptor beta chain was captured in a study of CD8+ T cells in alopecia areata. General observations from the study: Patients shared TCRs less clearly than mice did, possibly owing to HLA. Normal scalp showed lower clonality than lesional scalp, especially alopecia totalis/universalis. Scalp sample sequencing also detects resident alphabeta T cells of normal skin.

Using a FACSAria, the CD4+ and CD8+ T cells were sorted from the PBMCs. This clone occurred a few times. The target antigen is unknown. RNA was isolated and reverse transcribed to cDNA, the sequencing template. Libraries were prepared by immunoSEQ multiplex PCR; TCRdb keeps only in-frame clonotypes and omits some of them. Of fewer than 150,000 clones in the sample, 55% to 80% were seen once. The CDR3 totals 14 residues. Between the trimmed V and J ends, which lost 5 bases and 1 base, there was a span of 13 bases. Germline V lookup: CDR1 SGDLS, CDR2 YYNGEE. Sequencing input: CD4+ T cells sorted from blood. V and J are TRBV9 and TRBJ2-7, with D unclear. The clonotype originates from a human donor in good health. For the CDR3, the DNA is TGTGCCAGCAGTGCCTTCGGGCCTTCCTACGAGCAGTACTTC. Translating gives CASSAFGPSYEQYF.